This record concerns one T cell receptor (beta chain) sequence. This entry comes from a study of cytomegalovirus exposure and HLA in healthy donors. The PCR used 60 Vbeta and 13 Jbeta primers. Produced via immunoSEQ multiplex PCR; TCRdb's table is partial and in-frame only. The sample holds approximately 150,000 clones, about 84% seen once. The V and J ends lost 0 bases and 6 bases, in that order; junction bases with no gene match: 2. This CDR3 region has 13 residues. CDR1 and CDR2 (germline): SGHNT, YYREEE (reference sequence). The sequence came from a man in his fifties or sixties in good health and CMV-seropositive. Sequencing was performed on PBMCs. V is TRBV5-4 and J is TRBJ1-2; the match to TRBD1 covers 7 bases. CDR3 DNA: TGTGCCAGCAGCTTGGAGGGACAGCATGGCTACACCTTC. Amino acids: CASSLEGQHGYTF.